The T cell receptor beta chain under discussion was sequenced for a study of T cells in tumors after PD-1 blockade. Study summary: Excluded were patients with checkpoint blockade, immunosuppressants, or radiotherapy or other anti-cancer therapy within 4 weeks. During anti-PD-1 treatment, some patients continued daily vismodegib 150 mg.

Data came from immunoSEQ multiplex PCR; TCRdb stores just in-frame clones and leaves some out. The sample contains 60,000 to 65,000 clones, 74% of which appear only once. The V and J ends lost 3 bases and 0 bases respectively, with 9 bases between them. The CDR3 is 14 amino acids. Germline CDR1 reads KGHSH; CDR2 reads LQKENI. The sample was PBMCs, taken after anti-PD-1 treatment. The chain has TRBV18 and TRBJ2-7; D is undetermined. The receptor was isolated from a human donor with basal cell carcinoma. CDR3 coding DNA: TGTGCCAGCTCACCTTCGTGGTCCTCCTACGAGCAGTACTTC. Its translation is CASSPSWSSYEQYF.